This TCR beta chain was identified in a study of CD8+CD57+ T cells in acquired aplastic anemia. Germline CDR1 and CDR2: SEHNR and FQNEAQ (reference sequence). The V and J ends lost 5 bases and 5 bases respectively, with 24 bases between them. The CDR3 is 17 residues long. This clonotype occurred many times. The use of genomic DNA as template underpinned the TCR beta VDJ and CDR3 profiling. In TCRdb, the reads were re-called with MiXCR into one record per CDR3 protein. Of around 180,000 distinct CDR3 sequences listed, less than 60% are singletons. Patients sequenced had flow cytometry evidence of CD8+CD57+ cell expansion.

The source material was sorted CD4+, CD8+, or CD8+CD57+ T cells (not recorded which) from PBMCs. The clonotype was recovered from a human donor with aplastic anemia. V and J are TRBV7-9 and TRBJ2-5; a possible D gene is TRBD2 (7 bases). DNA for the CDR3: TGTGCCAGCAGCCGGGGGGTGGGACAAAAGGCTGTGGAGACCCAGTACTTC. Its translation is CASSRGVGQKAVETQYF.